Presented here are 27 T cell receptor beta chains from one specimen sequenced in a study of shared clonotypes between healthy human individuals. The naive CD8 fraction comprised CD45RO-negative cells positively selected for CCR7 and excluded terminally differentiated effector memory CD45RA+ cells. Sequencing was performed with immunoSEQ multiplex PCR; in TCRdb, only in-frame clones are kept and a portion is missing. The sample shows millions of clones, 90% to 95% of them seen only once. The sequencing input was naive CD8+ T cells from PBMCs. These receptors originate from a man younger than 35 in good health. Some clones in this sample may be carry-over from other donors' samples.

This clone was seen a single time. The chain couples TRBV12-5 to TRBJ1-2, with TRBD1 matching 8 bases. Germline V CDR1 and CDR2: LGHNT, FRNRAP. This CDR3 contains 16 residues. After removal of 0 bases from V and 5 bases from J, the junction contained 8 bases not matched to a gene. As DNA, the CDR3 is TGTGCTAGTGGTTTGGTAACGAGACAGGGGAGGTATGGCTACACCTTC. Translating it yields CASGLVTRQGRYGYTF. Combining the CDR3 with reference TRBV12-5 and TRBJ1-2 gives the whole variable domain DARVTQTPRHKVTEMGQEVTMRCQPILGHNTVFWYRQTMMQGLELLAYFRNRAPLDDSGMPKDRFSAEMPDATLATLKIQPSEPRDSAVYFCASGLVTRQGRYGYTFGSGTRLTVV.

J is TRBJ1-5 and V is TRBV7-8; 10 bases are shared with TRBD1. CDR3 length equals 18 residues. Germline V gives CDR1 SGHVS, CDR2 FQNEAQ. V lost 5 bases, J lost 7 bases, and 17 bases stayed unmatched. The CDR3 coding sequence is TGTGCCAGCAGCGGAGATAACCGGGACAGGGGTAAGGGGCAGCCCCAGCATTTT. Translating it yields CASSGDNRDRGKGQPQHF.

Only one count was recorded for this clone. The gene calls are TRBV7-2 and TRBJ2-3, with TRBD2 matching 8 bases. V lost 0 bases to trimming and J lost 4 bases; unmatched junction nucleotides: 15. Germline lookup yields CDR1 SGHTA and CDR2 FQGNSA. The CDR3 is made up of 19 amino acids. In DNA form, the CDR3 reads TGTGCCAGCAGCTTAGCTGTCGTGACTAGCGAGTGGGCCGCAGATACGCAGTATTTT. It is translated as CASSLAVVTSEWAADTQYF. Full variable domain (outside the CDR3, taken from reference TRBV7-2 and TRBJ2-3): GAGVSQSPSNKVTEKGKDVELRCDPISGHTALYWYRQSLGQGLEFLIYFQGNSAPDKSGLPSDRFSAERTGGSVSTLTIQRTQQEDSAVYLCASSLAVVTSEWAADTQYFGPGTRLTVL.

This chain connects TRBV7-9 to TRBJ2-1; 9 nucleotides agree with TRBD2. Trimming took 4 bases from V and 2 from J; bases not matched to a gene: 12. CDR3 length: 18 residues. Germline assignment: CDR1 SEHNR and CDR2 FQNEAQ (reference sequence). The CDR3 DNA is TGTGCCAGCAGCTCTACACATGGGACTAGCCCACCCTACAATGAGCAGTTCTTC. The encoded protein is CASSSTHGTSPPYNEQFF.

The CDR3 sequence: CASSWDTGGIYGYTF. CDR3 DNA: TGTGCCAGCAGCTGGGACACCGGGGGGATCTATGGCTACACCTTC. The chain has TRBV11-2 and TRBJ1-2; D is possibly TRBD1 (6 bases). V was pared by 4 bases and J by 4 bases, with 16 bases between. The CDR3 covers 15 residues. The V gene's germline CDR1 is SGHAT and CDR2 FQNNGV.

This clone turned up a few times. The CDR3 reads CASTTLQTGENTEAFF. As DNA, the CDR3 is TGTGCCAGTACGACCCTTCAGACAGGCGAGAACACTGAAGCTTTCTTT. The V and J genes are TRBV27 and TRBJ1-1, with D tentatively TRBD1 (6 bases). Germline V CDR1 and CDR2: MNHEY, SMNVEV (reference sequence). The V gene lost 9 bases and the J gene lost 1 base, with 21 bases spanning the gap. There are 16 residues in the CDR3.

The V and J genes are TRBV28 and TRBJ2-7; D may correspond to TRBD1 or TRBD2 (5 bases each). Germline lookup yields CDR1 MDHEN and CDR2 SYDVKM. The CDR3 sequence is 13 residues long. Trimming left V 5 bases short and J 0 bases short, with 8 bases between. The CDR3 here is CASSEGSSYEQYF. The CDR3, as DNA: TGTGCCAGCAGTGAGGGGAGCTCCTACGAGCAGTACTTC.

This rearrangement joins TRBV7-9 to TRBJ1-2; 7 nucleotides line up with TRBD1. V lost 1 base and J lost 5; bases outside the gene matches: 7. The CDR3 runs 15 residues. Germline V gene lookup returns CDR1 SEHNR and CDR2 FQNEAQ (reference sequence). Written as DNA, the CDR3 is TGTGCCAGCAGCTTAGATACAGGGGTCTATTATGGCTACACCTTC. Its protein is CASSLDTGVYYGYTF. The entire variable domain, with the rest obtained from reference TRBV7-9 and TRBJ1-2, is as follows: DTGVSQNPRHKITKRGQNVTFRCDPISEHNRLYWYRQTLGQGPEFLTYFQNEAQLEKSRLLSDRFSAERPKGSFSTLEIQRTEQGDSAMYLCASSLDTGVYYGYTFGSGTRLTVV.

This chain links TRBV7-3 with TRBJ2-1; tentatively, D is TRBD2 (6 bases). Germline-derived CDR1 and CDR2 are SGHTA and FQGTGA. The CDR3 contains 14 residues. Trimming shortened V by 8 bases and J by 0 bases, and 11 bases separated the two germline ends. CDR3 amino acids: CASGNGGSYNEQFF. Here the CDR3 DNA reads TGTGCCAGCGGGAACGGGGGCTCCTACAATGAGCAGTTCTTC.

CDR3 nucleotide sequence: TGCGCCAGCAGCCAAGGCTACGGGGTGGACTATGGCTACACCTTC. Translation: CASSQGYGVDYGYTF. The chain employs TRBV4-1 and TRBJ1-2; D is unclear. From germline, CDR1 is MGHRA and CDR2 YSYEKL. V was trimmed by 1 base and J by 3 bases, leaving 12 bases between them. The CDR3 totals 15 residues.

The genes are TRBV7-6 and TRBJ2-3; TRBD2 matches at 12 bases. The CDR3 is 18 amino acids. V shed 1 base, J shed 3 bases, and the junction held 8 bases outside the gene matches. CDR1 is SGHVS and CDR2 is FNYEAQ in the germline V gene. CDR3 residues: CASSLVPSGRAETDTQYF. In DNA form, the CDR3 reads TGTGCCAGCAGCTTAGTCCCTAGCGGGAGGGCAGAGACAGATACGCAGTATTTT.

This clone was picked up one time. The J gene is TRBJ1-2, the V gene TRBV4-1; maybe TRBD1 (6 bases). With 3 bases removed from V and 7 bases from J, the gap between germline ends came to 27 bases. This CDR3 has 18 residues. Germline CDR1 and CDR2: MGHRA and YSYEKL. The CDR3 is CASSQIERLMGALVGYTF. DNA for the CDR3: TGCGCCAGCAGCCAGATTGAGCGCTTAATGGGGGCTCTGGTTGGCTACACCTTC.

CDR3 sequence reads: CASSLSLVEGEQYF. In DNA, the CDR3 is TGTGCCAGCAGTTTATCACTCGTAGAGGGCGAGCAGTACTTC. The V call is TRBV27, the J call TRBJ2-7; possibly TRBD2 for D (5 bases). Deletions cut 0 bases from V and 6 bases from J, with 12 bases between. The CDR3 is 14 amino acids. Germline V gene lookup returns CDR1 MNHEY and CDR2 SMNVEV (reference sequence).

In regard to this clone: Other nucleotide sequences from this sample produce the same CDR3. This chain uses TRBV19 with TRBJ1-1; TRBD1 matches 10 bases. The CDR3 length is 15 residues. The V gene end was trimmed by 5 bases and the J gene end by 5 bases; junction bases not matched to a gene: 8. The V gene's germline CDR1 is LNHDA and CDR2 SQIVND (reference sequence). The CDR3 here is CASSPRQGARTEAFF. The CDR3 nucleotides are TGTGCCAGTAGTCCACGACAGGGGGCGCGGACTGAAGCTTTCTTT.

With regard to this clone: The same CDR3 can be traced to other DNA sequences in this sample. The rearrangement joins TRBV27 to TRBJ1-5, with D maybe TRBD1 (5 bases). Germline V gene data show CDR1 as MNHEY and CDR2 as SMNVEV (reference sequence). CDR3 size: 14 residues. V shed 3 bases and J shed 3 bases, with 9 bases lying between them. In DNA, the CDR3 is TGTGCCAGCAGTTTTCAGGGTTACAATCAGCCCCAGCATTTT. This codes for CASSFQGYNQPQHF.

The chain recombines TRBV27 with TRBJ1-3, with 7 bases identical to TRBD1. The CDR3 spans 15 residues. Germline loops: CDR1 MNHEY, CDR2 SMNVEV (reference sequence). The V segment lost 5 bases and the J segment 4 bases; nucleotides outside the gene matches: 8. As DNA, the CDR3 is TGTGCCAGCAGTCGTAGACAGGGTGGGGGAAACACCATATATTTT. This encodes CASSRRQGGGNTIYF.

This clone was seen just once. The V and J genes are TRBV6-4 and TRBJ2-1; D not resolved. The CDR3 is 12 amino acids. Per the germline V gene, CDR1 is MRHNA and CDR2 is SNTAGT. V gave up 1 base and J gave up 6 bases, with 4 bases separating them. CDR3: CASSDFGNEQFF. CDR3 bases: TGTGCCAGCAGTGACTTTGGCAATGAGCAGTTCTTC.

This chain joins TRBV9 and TRBJ2-1; possibly TRBD1 for D (6 bases). Germline CDR1 SGDLS, CDR2 YYNGEE. Trimming shortened V by 3 bases and J by 5 bases, and 12 bases separated the two germline ends. The CDR3 is made up of 14 amino acids. The chain's CDR3 is CASSGRDIDNEQFF. The CDR3 coding sequence is TGTGCCAGCAGCGGCCGGGACATAGACAATGAGCAGTTCTTC.

The CDR3 is CASSQDGPSSGNTIYF. The CDR3 DNA reads as TGCGCCAGCAGCCAAGATGGCCCGAGCTCTGGAAACACCATATATTTT. The V gene is TRBV4-1, the J gene TRBJ1-3, with unresolved D. V lost 0 bases, J lost 0 bases, and 9 bases lay in between. Looked up from germline, CDR1 is MGHRA and CDR2 is YSYEKL. The CDR3 covers 16 residues.

The chain combines TRBV19 with TRBJ1-1; D not certain. CDR3 length: 12 residues. Germline CDR1 reads LNHDA; CDR2 reads SQIVND (reference sequence). V was pared by 6 bases and J by 5 bases, with 10 bases between. In nucleotides, the CDR3 is TGTGCCAGTAGAAACGATGGGACTGAAGCTTTCTTT. Protein: CASRNDGTEAFF.

V is TRBV11-3 and J is TRBJ1-1, with a weak D call TRBD1 (5 bases). With 5 bases removed from V and 4 bases from J, the gap between germline ends came to 11 bases. The germline CDR1 and CDR2 sequences are SGHNT and YENEEA. The CDR3 contains 13 residues. CDR3 bases: TGTGCCAGCAGCACGGGGAGGGGCACTGAAGCTTTCTTT. This sequence encodes CASSTGRGTEAFF.

The rearrangement uses TRBV9 and TRBJ2-7; weak D call: TRBD2 (8 bases). This CDR3 comprises 16 residues. V dropped 4 bases and J dropped 4 bases, with 21 bases sitting between them. Germline V gene sequence: CDR1 SGDLS, CDR2 YYNGEE. The CDR3 here is CASSPAGRGLLYEQYF. The DNA for the CDR3 is TGTGCCAGCAGCCCAGCCGGGAGGGGGCTCCTTTACGAGCAGTACTTC.

This clone was recorded once. The genes are TRBV4-2 and TRBJ2-1; TRBD2 matches 7 bases. This CDR3 contains 14 residues. CDR1 and CDR2 from the germline V gene are LGHNA and YNFKEQ. J was trimmed by 7 bases and V by 4 bases; bases with no gene match: 7. The CDR3 is CASSPGSSGNEQFF. The CDR3 nucleotides read TGTGCCAGCAGCCCTGGGTCTAGCGGAAATGAGCAGTTCTTC.

This chain joins TRBV5-5 and TRBJ1-5; 8 nucleotides align to TRBD1. This CDR3 has 14 residues. Germline values: CDR1 SGHKS, CDR2 YYEKEE (reference sequence). After removal of 4 bases from V and 7 bases from J, the junction contained 7 bases not matched to a gene. The CDR3 here is CASSIRTGIQPQHF. For the CDR3, the DNA is TGTGCCAGCAGCATTCGGACAGGGATACAGCCCCAGCATTTT.

The genes are TRBV4-1 and TRBJ1-2; D is uncertain. Trimming pared 1 base from V and 0 bases from J, leaving 9 bases between. CDR1 MGHRA and CDR2 YSYEKL come from the germline V gene. The CDR3 is 15 amino acids. In DNA, the CDR3 is TGCGCCAGCAGCCAAGCCACCCCAGCTAACTATGGCTACACCTTC. The encoded protein is CASSQATPANYGYTF.

This CDR3 reads CASSRGQFYGYTF. The CDR3 coding sequence is TGTGCCAGCAGCCGAGGACAGTTCTATGGCTACACCTTC. The J gene is TRBJ1-2, the V gene TRBV28; the D gene is possibly TRBD1 (6 bases). V lost 6 bases and J 4 bases, leaving 12 bases between the germline ends. This CDR3 contains 13 residues. Germline V gene sequence: CDR1 MDHEN, CDR2 SYDVKM.

This clone has only a few counts. The chain recombines TRBV9 with TRBJ2-2, with no clear D. Trimming took off 4 bases at V and 5 bases at J, with 9 bases between the two ends. The germline V gene has CDR1 SGDLS and CDR2 YYNGEE. The CDR3 extends over 13 amino acids. The CDR3 region has the DNA TGTGCCAGCAGCCCCCATGGAACCGGGGAGCTGTTTTTT. Translated: CASSPHGTGELFF.